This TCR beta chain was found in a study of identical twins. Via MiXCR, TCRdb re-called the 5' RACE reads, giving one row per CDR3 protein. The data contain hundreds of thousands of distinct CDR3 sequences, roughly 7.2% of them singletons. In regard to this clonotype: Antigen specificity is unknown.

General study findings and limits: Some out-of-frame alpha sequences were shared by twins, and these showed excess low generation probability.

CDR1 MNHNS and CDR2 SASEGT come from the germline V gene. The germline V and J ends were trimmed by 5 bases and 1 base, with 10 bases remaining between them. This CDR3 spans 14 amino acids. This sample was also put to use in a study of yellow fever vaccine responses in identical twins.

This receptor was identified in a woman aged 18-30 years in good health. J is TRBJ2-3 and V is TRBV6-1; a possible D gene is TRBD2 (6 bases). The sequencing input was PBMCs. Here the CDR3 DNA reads TGTGCCAGCAGTCCGTCTAGCGGCACAGATACGCAGTATTTT. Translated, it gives CASSPSSGTDTQYF.